The following is a T cell receptor (beta chain) sequence with its context. Its antigen is currently unknown. Other DNA variants within this sample encode the same CDR3. Study processing details: In the immunoSEQ data, sequences were junction-only and lacked quality scores, so filtering differed. Clones were sequenced by immunoSEQ multiplex PCR, and TCRdb holds only the in-frame ones, with some missing. Clone size and the V and J calls come from that table; the DNA yielded D and trimming. Of about 2.4 million clones listed, more than 90% are singletons. Trimming stripped 5 bases from V and 2 bases from J, with 3 bases between. CDR3 length: 12 residues. Germline assignment: CDR1 SEHNR and CDR2 FQNEAQ (reference sequence). The record originates from a study of shared clonotypes between healthy human individuals. Broader study findings: Specimens sampled were limited to blood, with tissue repertoires likely differing. There were few donors, and this limited the genetic and exposure-history diversity represented. Rarefaction showed that sequencing of sorted subsets was incomplete (despite large depth).

The chain employs TRBV7-9 and TRBJ2-2; unclear D gene. The clonotype was recovered from a young man in good health. The sequencing sample was made of naive CD4+ T cells sorted from blood. The subset denotes: CD45RA+ positively selected. CDR3 sequence: CASSRNTGELFF. CDR3 coding DNA: TGTGCCAGCAGCCGCAACACCGGGGAGCTGTTTTTT.